These 3 T cell receptor beta chains were sequenced from one sample in a study of vaccination effects on CD4 cells after COVID-19. The data were produced by immunoSEQ multiplex PCR, yet TCRdb's version contains in-frame clones alone and is incomplete. The repertoire holds 32,000 or so clones, with about two thirds as singletons. Their antigens remain unidentified. Cells that had been cultured for roughly 9 days were the source of isolated CD4+ T cells. This specimen was CD4+ T cells from PBMCs cultured without peptide, taken before COVID-19 vaccination. These receptors all stem from a human donor who received a COVID-19 vaccine.

This chain links TRBV19 with TRBJ2-1; D not certain. Germline CDR1 is LNHDA and CDR2 is SQIVND (reference sequence). The CDR3 length is 16 residues. V lost 1 base and J lost 4, with 14 bases in between. Written as DNA, the CDR3 is TGTGCCAGTAGTATAGGTCCACTCGTCCTATACAATGAGCAGTTCTTC. Translation: CASSIGPLVLYNEQFF.

This chain connects TRBV10-3 to TRBJ1-3; D uncertain. Germline loops: CDR1 ENHRY, CDR2 SYGVKD. The CDR3 is 15 residues long. Trimming removed 0 bases at V and 4 bases at J, with 10 bases between. CDR3 DNA sequence: TGTGCCATCAGTGAGTCGAAAAGGGCCGGAAACACCATATATTTT. Translating gives CAISESKRAGNTIYF.

CDR3 protein: CASSQGAAKYEQYF. DNA for the CDR3: TGTGCCAGCAGCCAAGGGGCAGCTAAATACGAGCAGTACTTC. V is TRBV3-1 (or the pseudogene TRBV3-2) and J is TRBJ2-7; no definite D call. V lost 1 base, J lost 4 bases, and 11 bases lay in between. The CDR3 totals 14 residues. CDR1 and CDR2 (germline): LGHDT, YNNKEL (reference sequence).